This is a list of T cell receptor beta chains from one sample in a study of blood T cell repertoires in COVID-19. The table came from immunoSEQ multiplex PCR; TCRdb's copy has only in-frame clones and leaves some out. The table shows roughly 250,000 clones, with more than 65% occurring only once. Input material: peripheral blood. These receptors were taken from a person in their 70s with COVID-19, enrolled during active disease. The CDR3 runs from the conserved cysteine through the conserved F or W. D genes are given only for firm matches. A clone size is listed for some rows: how often the clone was seen (once, few, many), or a class if it is expanded.

>13|TRBV12-5|TRBJ1-5|few|.
TGTGCTAGTGGCCACAGGGAGAATCAGCCCCAGCATTTT
CASGHRENQPQHF
>16|TRBV11-2|TRBJ1-2|.|.
TGTGCCAGCAGCCAGAGTGGAGGAGGCGGTGACTATGGCTACACCTTC
CASSQSGGGGDYGYTF
>15|TRBV7-2|TRBJ2-1|.|TRBD1
TGTGCCAGCAGCCCCCGGACAGGGGGAGTCAATGAGCAGTTCTTC
CASSPRTGGVNEQFF
>15|TRBV6-6|TRBJ2-7|.|TRBD1
TGTGCCAGCACGGAAGGACAGGGGTTCAACTACGAGCAGTACTTC
CASTEGQGFNYEQYF
>16|TRBV5-8|TRBJ1-5|.|.
TGTGCCAGCAGCTTGGAATGGGGGGATAGCAATCAGCCCCAGCATTTT
CASSLEWGDSNQPQHF
>13|TRBV7-9|TRBJ1-2|few|.
TGTGCCAGCAGCCTCGGTCCCAACTATGGCTACACCTTC
CASSLGPNYGYTF
>16|TRBV5-1|TRBJ2-5|.|.
TGCGCCAGCAGCCCGTCTGGGGGGGGCCTCCAAGAGACCCAGTACTTC
CASSPSGGGLQETQYF
>14|TRBV10-1|TRBJ1-3|few|TRBD1
TGCGCCAGCAGGAAGGACAGGTCTGGAAACACCATATATTTT
CASRKDRSGNTIYF
>15|TRBV5-6|TRBJ2-1|few|.
TGTGCCAGCAGCTTTTACCTAGGAGATTACAATGAGCAGTTCTTC
CASSFYLGDYNEQFF
>16|TRBV4-3|TRBJ2-3|.|TRBD2
TGCGCCAGCAGCTATACAGCGGGGGGGCCGACAGATACGCAGTATTTT
CASSYTAGGPTDTQYF
>11|TRBV9|TRBJ2-7|.|.
TGTGCCAGCAGCTCCAACTACGAGCAGTACTTC
CASSSNYEQYF
>16|TRBV19|TRBJ2-5|.|TRBD2
TGTGCCAGTAGTTCCGGGACTAGCGGGAGCCGGGAGACCCAGTACTTC
CASSSGTSGSRETQYF
>16|TRBV14|TRBJ1-4|.|TRBD1
TGTGCCAGCAGCCAATTTCTCCAGGACAGGGGTGAAAAACTGTTTTTT
CASSQFLQDRGEKLFF
>13|TRBV6-5|TRBJ2-1|.|TRBD2
TGTGCCAGCAGTCGCCGACTAGCTTATGAGCAGTTCTTC
CASSRRLAYEQFF
>14|TRBV6-6|TRBJ1-4|.|.
TGTGCCAGCAGTTACGGGACACCTAATGAAAAACTGTTTTTT
CASSYGTPNEKLFF
>14|TRBV19|TRBJ2-4|once|TRBD2
TGTGCCAGTAGCGGACTAGCCCCCAAAAACATTCAGTACTTC
CASSGLAPKNIQYF
>12|TRBV23-1|TRBJ2-5|.|TRBD1
TGCGCCAGCGGGACAGGGGAAGAGACCCAGTACTTC
CASGTGEETQYF
>15|TRBV20-1|TRBJ1-5|.|.
TGCAGTGCTAGTTTAGGGGGAAAGAGGAATCAGCCCCAGCATTTT
CSASLGGKRNQPQHF
>16|TRBV7-2|TRBJ2-1|few|.
TGTGCCAGCAGCTTAACGGACACGAACAATTACAATGAGCAGTTCTTC
CASSLTDTNNYNEQFF
>15|TRBV5-6|TRBJ1-3|.|.
TGTGCCAGCAGCTTGGGTCCTTTCTCTGGAAACACCATATATTTT
CASSLGPFSGNTIYF
>14|TRBV7-9|TRBJ1-4|.|.
TGTGCCAGCAGCCCTCATACAGGGAATGAAAAACTGTTTTTT
CASSPHTGNEKLFF
>17|TRBV11-2|TRBJ2-3|.|TRBD2
TGTGCCAGCAGCTTCGGGACTAGCGGCGATAGCACAGATACGCAGTATTTT
CASSFGTSGDSTDTQYF
>16|TRBV28|TRBJ2-2|.|.
TGTGCCAGCAGTCCTCGTTGGGGTCAGGGGACCGGGGAGCTGTTTTTT
CASSPRWGQGTGELFF
>17|TRBV9|TRBJ1-3|few|.
TGTGCCAGCAGCGTACAAGATCAGGATCCCTCTGGAAACACCATATATTTT
CASSVQDQDPSGNTIYF
>18|TRBV6-2/TRBV6-3|TRBJ2-3|.|TRBD2
TGTGCCAGCAGTTACTCGAGCGGGGGGGCCTCTCCCTTAGATACGCAGTATTTT
CASSYSSGGASPLDTQYF
>15|TRBV5-1|TRBJ2-7|.|TRBD1
TGCGCCAGCAGCTTGAGAGCAGGGGGTGTTTACGAGCAGTACTTC
CASSLRAGGVYEQYF
>20|TRBV13|TRBJ2-2|.|TRBD2
TGTGCCAGCAGCTACCATTCCGGGACTAGCGGGAAAGGGAACACCGGGGAGCTGTTTTTT
CASSYHSGTSGKGNTGELFF
>17|TRBV4-3|TRBJ2-2|.|TRBD2
TGCGCCAGCAGCCAAGAAGGCGGGACTAGCGGGGGGATAGAGCTGTTTTTT
CASSQEGGTSGGIELFF
>20|TRBV12-5|TRBJ1-2|.|TRBD1
TGTGCTAGTGGTTTGGTAAAACTCGGACAGGGGACTTTTGGTCACCATGGCTACACCTTC
CASGLVKLGQGTFGHHGYTF
>14|TRBV6-5|TRBJ2-7|.|.
TGTGCCAGCAGTTACCGGGATCCCTCCTACGAGCAGTACTTC
CASSYRDPSYEQYF
>18|TRBV9|TRBJ1-1|.|.
TGTGCCAGCAGCGTTGGGGGAAGGGGGATACACCCCAGCACTGAAGCTTTCTTT
CASSVGGRGIHPSTEAFF
>16|TRBV5-3|TRBJ2-5|once|TRBD2
TGTGCCAGAAGCTTGGTAGGACTAGCGGGAGAAGAGACCCAGTACTTC
CARSLVGLAGEETQYF
>14|TRBV28|TRBJ2-7|.|.
TGTGCCAGCAGTTTATTAGGAGGTCCCTACGAGCAGTACTTC
CASSLLGGPYEQYF
>15|TRBV6-6|TRBJ1-5|once|.
TGTGCCAGCAGTTACTCTGCGGGAAGCAATCAGCCCCAGCATTTT
CASSYSAGSNQPQHF